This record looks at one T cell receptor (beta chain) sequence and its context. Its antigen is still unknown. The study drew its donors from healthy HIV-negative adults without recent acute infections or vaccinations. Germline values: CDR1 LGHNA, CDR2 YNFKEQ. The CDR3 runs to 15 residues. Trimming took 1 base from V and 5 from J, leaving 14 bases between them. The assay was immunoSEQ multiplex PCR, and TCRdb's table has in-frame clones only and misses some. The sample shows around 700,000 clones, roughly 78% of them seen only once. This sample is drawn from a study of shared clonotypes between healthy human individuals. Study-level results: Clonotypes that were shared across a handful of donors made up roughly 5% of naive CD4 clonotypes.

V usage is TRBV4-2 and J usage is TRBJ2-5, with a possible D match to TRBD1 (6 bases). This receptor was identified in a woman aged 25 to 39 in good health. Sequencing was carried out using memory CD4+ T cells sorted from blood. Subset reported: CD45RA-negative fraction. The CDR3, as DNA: TGTGCCAGCAGCCAAGCAATACAGGGTCTCGAGACCCAGTACTTC. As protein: CASSQAIQGLETQYF.